The text below deals with one T cell receptor beta chain. The antigen is unknown. Assay used: immunoSEQ multiplex PCR; TCRdb lists only in-frame clones, some missing. The sample records about 82,000 clones, about 90% being singletons. These data originate in a study of T cell responses to AZD1222 COVID-19 vaccine. Study-wide results and limits: The donor group comprised mostly white British people and more females; the analysis possibly underestimated clonal diversity.

The sequenced sample was peripheral blood, obtained 28 days after the second AZD1222 dose. The clonotype comes from an adult who received the AZD1222 COVID-19 vaccine.

CDR3 region: CASSEAIGLAHYEQYF. CDR3 sequence (DNA): TGTGCCAGCAGTGAAGCGATTGGTCTAGCTCATTACGAGCAGTACTTC. The rearrangement links TRBV6-1 to TRBJ2-7; D is possibly TRBD2 (5 bases). V gave up 0 bases and J gave up 4 bases, with 16 bases separating them. Per germline, CDR1 MNHNS and CDR2 SASEGT. This CDR3 comprises 16 residues.